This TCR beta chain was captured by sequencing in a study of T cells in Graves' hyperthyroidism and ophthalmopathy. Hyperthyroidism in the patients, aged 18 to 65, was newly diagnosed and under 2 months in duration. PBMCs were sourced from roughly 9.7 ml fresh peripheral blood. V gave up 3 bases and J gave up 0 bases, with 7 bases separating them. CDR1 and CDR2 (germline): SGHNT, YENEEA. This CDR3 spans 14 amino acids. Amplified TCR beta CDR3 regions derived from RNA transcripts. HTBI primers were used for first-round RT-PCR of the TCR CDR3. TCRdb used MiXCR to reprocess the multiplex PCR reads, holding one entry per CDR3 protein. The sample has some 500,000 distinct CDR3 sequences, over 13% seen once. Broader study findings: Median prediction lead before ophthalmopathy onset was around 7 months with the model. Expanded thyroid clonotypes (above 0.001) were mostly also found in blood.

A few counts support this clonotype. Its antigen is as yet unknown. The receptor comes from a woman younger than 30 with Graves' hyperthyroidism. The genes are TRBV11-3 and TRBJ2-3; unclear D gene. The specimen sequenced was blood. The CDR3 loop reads CASSFPPSTDTQYF. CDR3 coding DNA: TGTGCCAGCAGCTTCCCCCCCAGCACAGATACGCAGTATTTT.